There are a few counts of the clone carrying this T cell receptor beta chain. Its target is unknown. This sample was taken from a study of human T cells and chemical hapten exposure. Study information: 2% DPC applied to a roughly 2 cm by roughly 2 cm arm area sensitized donors. Yields of TCR per sample differed, chiefly owing to small differences in pooled library volume.

MiXCR, applied by TCRdb to the RACE reads, yields one record per CDR3 protein. The table includes 95,000 to 100,000 distinct CDR3 sequences, around an eighth detected once. Noted time point: patch test 1, 2 weeks after DPC sensitization. This sample's treatment: therapeutic diphenylcyclopropenone sensitization with weekly scalp DPC. Study results and limitations: The study found expanded TCRs formed significantly more large CDR3 similarity clusters than controls.

The sequences come from whole blood, collected in connection with sensitization to the hapten diphenylcyclopropenone (DPC). This sequence originates from a woman in her thirties or forties with alopecia areata. Some clones in this sample may be carry-over from other donors' samples.

Here the CDR3 reads CASSPGRNQPQHF. CDR3 nucleotide sequence: TGTGCCAGCAGCCCAGGGAGGAATCAGCCCCAGCATTTT. J is TRBJ1-5 and V is TRBV6-6; a weak D match, TRBD1 (5 bases). Germline CDR1 reads MNHNY; CDR2 reads SVGAGI (reference sequence). V shed 6 bases and J shed 4 bases, with 10 bases lying between them. This CDR3 region has 13 residues.